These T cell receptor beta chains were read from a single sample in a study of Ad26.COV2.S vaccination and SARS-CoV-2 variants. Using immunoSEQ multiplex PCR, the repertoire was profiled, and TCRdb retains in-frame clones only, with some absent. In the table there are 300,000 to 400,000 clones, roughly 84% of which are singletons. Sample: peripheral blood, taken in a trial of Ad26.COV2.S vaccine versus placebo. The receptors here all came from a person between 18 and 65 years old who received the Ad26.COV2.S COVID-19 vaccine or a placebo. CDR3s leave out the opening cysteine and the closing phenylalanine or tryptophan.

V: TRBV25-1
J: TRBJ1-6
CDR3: ASRTAGSDNSPLH

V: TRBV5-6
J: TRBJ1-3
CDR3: ASSLGTGGRGH

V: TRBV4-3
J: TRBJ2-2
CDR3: ASSQGPGTGLTGELF

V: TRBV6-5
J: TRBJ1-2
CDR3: ASSKTGVYGYT

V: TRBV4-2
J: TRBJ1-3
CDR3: ASSQDWTAGNTIY

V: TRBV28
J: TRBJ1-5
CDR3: ASSFYRRVGNQPQH

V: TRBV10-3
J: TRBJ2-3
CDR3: AISERSGSTDTQY

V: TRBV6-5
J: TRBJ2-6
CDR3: ASSIFTSGANVLT

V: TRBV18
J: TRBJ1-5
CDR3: ASSPGTGGHQPQH

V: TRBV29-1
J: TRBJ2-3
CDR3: SVDRGQSTDTQY

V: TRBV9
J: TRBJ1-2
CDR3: ASSVGTDTNYGYT

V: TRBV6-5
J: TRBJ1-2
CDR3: ASRVTIRDYGYT

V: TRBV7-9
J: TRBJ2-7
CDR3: ATLENEQY

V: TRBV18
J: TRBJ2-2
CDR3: ASSPQANSNTGELF

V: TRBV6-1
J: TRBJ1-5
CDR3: ASSESGGIEPQH

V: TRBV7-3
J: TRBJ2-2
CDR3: ASRKTSGNTGELF

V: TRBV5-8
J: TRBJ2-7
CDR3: ASSKGQEYEQY

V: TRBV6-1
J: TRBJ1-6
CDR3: ASSEQGPGGSPLH

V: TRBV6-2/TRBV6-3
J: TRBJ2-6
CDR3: ASSGTVPSGANVLT

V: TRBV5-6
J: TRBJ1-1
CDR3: ASSQKNVNTEAF

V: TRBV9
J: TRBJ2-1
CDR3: ASSVGMGTGAERSDNEQF

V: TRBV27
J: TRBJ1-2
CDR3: ASRGGYYGYT

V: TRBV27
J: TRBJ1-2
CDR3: ASSFGPYYGYT

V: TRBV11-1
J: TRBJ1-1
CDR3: ASSLAGMNTEAF

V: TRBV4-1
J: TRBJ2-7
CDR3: ASSPASGNPYEQY

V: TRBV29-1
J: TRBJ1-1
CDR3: SVALRQGVSTEAF

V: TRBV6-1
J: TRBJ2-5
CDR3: ASSELGLETQY